This T cell receptor beta chain was observed in a study of cytomegalovirus exposure and HLA in healthy donors (dated by TCRdb to the late 2010s). A note on the overall study: An earlier analysis of 587 of the donors reported more than 250 Gb of sequence data and around 110 million unique TCR beta sequences from about 200 million T cells. Approximately 300 gigabases of sequencing data and tens of millions of unique TCR sequences made up an early release that covered under 750 HLA-typed donors. The genetic ancestry cluster associated with self-reported Caucasian donors included 81% of the approximately 430 genotyped donors. The study aimed to test whether cataloging public T cell receptors could reveal signatures of past pathogen exposure. Using immunosequencing, the study profiled T cell repertoires from 550 to 750 subjects and related those repertoires to cytomegalovirus serostatus. In addition to the first cohort of 666 subjects, a separate validation cohort of approximately 110 different subjects was used. The study combined high-throughput TCR immunosequencing, statistical association of individual TCRs with disease status, and machine learning to predict cytomegalovirus infection status. In a later analysis, previously published TCR beta repertoires from 666 donors were re-analyzed and high-resolution HLA genotyping was added so that TCR occurrence patterns could be studied. In the later analysis, no new phenotypic data were used to find candidate immune exposures; instead, reliance was placed on TCR beta sequences and their occurrence across donors. In an earlier analysis of several hundred of the donors, high-throughput TCR beta sequencing was used to judge whether each TCR beta V gene segment behaved as functional or pseudogenic. Alongside the repertoire data, information on donor age, sex, ethnicity and CMV serostatus was compiled. A later genetic analysis used genome-wide SNP genotypes for about 65% of the roughly 700 donors, treating that subset as a discovery cohort. Every repertoire in the discovery cohort had been generated on one and the same sequencing platform. HLA typing included class I and class II loci at four-digit resolution. Typing coverage varied by locus: roughly 620-640 donors for A, B, C, DRB1 and DQB1; roughly 510 for DQA1; over 600 for DPA1; around 450 for DPB1. Roughly 5 DR-DQ haplotypes were treated as single units for association and clustering because of strong linkage in the cohort. On average, roughly 250,000 unique TCR beta nucleotide sequences were sequenced per donor among 398 genotyped donors of the cohort, with roughly 18% of those sequences being non-productive.

Library construction relied on the immunoSEQ multiplex PCR assay. For the multiplex PCR, a mixture combining 60 forward primers for TCR Vbeta segments and 13 reverse primers for TCR Jbeta segments was used. The CDR3 region of rearranged TCR beta genes was amplified from genomic DNA with a multiplex PCR assay. Amplified TCR beta libraries were sequenced as 87-base-pair reads on the Illumina HiSeq System. The source study handled its data this way. In a later analysis, tens of millions of unique TCR beta chains were counted across the roughly 670 repertoires, and about 10 million of these chains were shared by at least two donors. Raw reads were error-corrected and collapsed into unique sequences by a nearest-neighbor algorithm in which closely related sequences were merged to remove PCR and sequencing errors. V, D and J gene segments were assigned by aligning CDR3 sequences to IMGT reference sequences. Each retained sequence needed at least a six-nucleotide match to both a V gene segment and a J gene segment. Rearrangements were classified as productive when the CDR3 lacked stop codons and remained in frame with V and J, and all other rearrangements were classified as non-productive. Following IMGT convention, CDR3 was defined as the stretch from the second conserved V-encoded cysteine to the conserved J-encoded phenylalanine. Sequences without an unambiguous match to a single V gene segment were excluded from the earlier analysis of about 640 of the donors. An earlier analysis of a few hundred of the donors called V segments functional above 56.7% productive rearrangements and segregating when the between-donor standard deviation exceeded 5%. A statistical classification framework was developed to diagnose cytomegalovirus status using the catalog of TCR beta chain sequences. In a later analysis, V and J genes were assigned by comparing TCR nucleotide sequences against IMGT/GENE-DB human TR gene sequences. Using the TCRdist pipeline, a later analysis assigned CDR3 sequences along with most-parsimonious VDJ recombination scenarios. A later analysis defined each TCR beta chain by its CDR3 amino acid sequence plus V-gene family, and excluded reads lacking a unique V-gene family. In a later analysis, 550 to 650 highly shared, low-generation-probability nucleotide sequences were removed to address suspected cross-contamination and a sequencing artifact. In a later analysis, a clonal expansion index was calculated for each public chain from normalized within-repertoire ranks of inferred template counts. A later analysis computed generation probabilities with a VDJ recombination model fitted to out-of-frame rearrangements, and checked the results against IGoR. In a later analysis, TCR-TCR, TCR-HLA and TCR-CMV co-occurrence was scored with hypergeometric tests, and a repertoire-size bias correction was applied to TCR pairs. A later analysis estimated false discovery rates by permuting HLA or CMV assignments 20 times. A later analysis grouped co-occurring TCRs with DBSCAN, adding TCRdist sequence similarity when clustering within HLA-allele-positive subsets. Co-occurrence clustering excluded repertoires with fewer than 30,000 or more than 120,000 public chains, plus five with anomalous nucleotide sharing. Entries here come from immuneACCESS through TCRdb and include only in-frame sequences with V and J called. Some clones fail to appear in such tables; in the studies checked, an unresolved V gene covers under half of the shortfall, and the cause of the remainder is unknown. D and trimming were read from the DNA, whereas the V and J calls and clone size are those reported in that table. This sample's table carries about 160,000 clones. Jointly, the top ten make up approximately 2.3% of the sample.

Details on this clone: It lacks a known antigen.

The cohort comprised 550 to 700 healthy bone marrow donors. All cohort members were sampled while nominally healthy, although unrecorded immune exposures were likely present. The donor tested CMV seronegative, placing the donor among the 352 seronegative members of the cohort. Every donor gave a peripheral blood sample, and the peripheral blood mononuclear cells from that sample were used for TCR beta sequencing. Genomic DNA extraction from the blood cell samples was performed with the Qiagen DNeasy Blood Extraction Kit. Summary of the overall study and its limitations: A later genetic analysis associated a missense DCLRE1C variant with V-gene and J-gene trimming of TCR beta chains, and an independent cohort replicated the association. A later analysis found that TCR association rates varied across HLA loci, with DRB1 alleles showing the most associated TCRs and HLA-C alleles the fewest. In both the original and validation cohorts, the classifier was reported to diagnose cytomegalovirus status with high specificity and sensitivity. According to the authors, the approach could potentially be generalized to other disease states and immunological phenotypes. Compared with equally common non-associated chains, HLA-associated TCR beta chains in a later analysis were more clonally expanded and had lower generation probabilities. Because HLA typing was unavailable for some donors at each locus, only the typed subset was used in association tests. In a later genetic analysis, fewer N-insertions in productive TCRs were reported among donors in an Asian-associated ancestry cluster than the roughly 640-donor mean. In a later analysis, several top co-occurrence clusters were reported to appear linked to parvovirus B19, influenza, CMV and Epstein-Barr virus. A later analysis associated around 16,000 TCR beta sequences with specific HLA alleles at a false discovery rate of 0.05. A further reported finding was that TCR beta sequences accurately predicted the HLA-A and HLA-B alleles for most subjects in the first cohort. The sequencing pipeline was judged likely to have produced a cluster of highly shared sequence variants as a technical artifact. Presence/absence analyses assumed roughly uniform sequencing depth across donors, an assumption that may not hold. Because the 87-base-pair reads could not distinguish some IMGT-functional V segments, including TRBV6-2 and TRBV6-3, those segments were excluded. The only immune exposure information available for the cohort was CMV serostatus. The study gave a list of about 170 TCR beta chains associated with cytomegalovirus. Across donors, most TCR sequences were observed very rarely, whereas some public TCRs were present in many individuals. Broadly in line with IMGT annotations, most TCR beta V segments showed up in productive rearrangements about 87% or about 30% of the time in an earlier analysis of several hundred of the donors. In vitro tests confirmed that a few of the cytomegalovirus-associated TCR beta chains recognize cytomegalovirus antigens. A later analysis found that most CMV-associated TCR beta chains appeared HLA-restricted, with HLA associations seemingly driven largely by CMV exposure. Assigning TCR associations to individual alleles was difficult when HLA alleles, especially DR and DQ, strongly co-occurred. Linkage disequilibrium might explain the correlated functional status among segregating V segments, but an unknown experimental factor could not be ruled out. Because counts were too low, about 18 rarely observed V segments, including chromosome 9 orphons, were left out of the earlier analysis of roughly 600 of the donors. This cohort had only TCR beta chains sequenced, and the lack of alpha or paired-chain data limited which features could be detected.

The CDR3, from cysteine to phenylalanine, totals 16 residues. Just the 48-base CDR3 DNA is kept, in frame starting at base 1. The junction shows trimming of 2 bases on V and 2 bases on J, and the gene matches do not reach 7 bases of it. The germline V gene yields LGHNA for CDR1 and YNFKEQ for CDR2. What was sequenced was PBMCs. This TCR was sampled from a man aged 25-40 years in good health and CMV-seronegative. The V gene is TRBV4-2 and the J gene is TRBJ2-3; 7 middle bases align to TRBD1. The encoded CDR3 is CASSQNRDRPTDTQYF. In nucleotide form, the sequence is TGTGCCAGCAGCCAAAACCGGGACAGACCCACAGATACGCAGTATTTT.